This TCR beta chain comes out of a study of shared clonotypes between healthy human individuals. Background on the study: Donors, aged 18 to 49, were two women and three men.

CD45RO-negative cells were positively selected for CCR7, leaving out terminally differentiated effector memory CD45RA+ cells. Authors' analysis steps: From ImmunoSEQ came sequences covering only the junction and carrying no quality scores, so filtering differed. Generated by immunoSEQ multiplex PCR, the TCRdb table keeps only in-frame clones and is missing some. V, J and clone size reflect that table, while D and trimming were determined from the DNA. The sample includes under 1 million clones, nearly 95% seen only once; the top ten take 20% to 30%. Germline V gene data show CDR1 as MNHEY and CDR2 as SMNVEV (reference sequence). The CDR3 contains 14 residues. The V gene lost 4 bases and the J gene lost 9 bases, with 16 bases spanning the gap. Concerning this clone itself: Antigen specificity is unknown.

Notes on the study in general: The study drew on few donors, limiting represented genetic and exposure-history diversity.

The TCR sequence derives from a young man in good health. Sequencing was done on a sample of naive CD8+ T cells sorted from blood. This sequence joins TRBV27 and TRBJ2-4, with D tentatively TRBD2 (6 bases). The CDR3 protein is CASSWAGSSGIQYF. The CDR3 nucleotides are TGTGCCAGCAGTTGGGCGGGGTCCTCTGGCATTCAGTACTTC.